This entry lists 21 T cell receptor beta chains sequenced from one sample in a study of tumor-infiltrating lymphocytes in localized non-small cell lung cancer. Measured with immunoSEQ multiplex PCR; TCRdb has only the in-frame clones, and not every one. The table records approximately 17,000 clones, 69% of them present only once. Sequences were obtained from lung tumor tissue. The receptors come from a human donor with non-small cell lung cancer.

The rearrangement links TRBV7-2 to TRBJ1-1; D uncertain. The CDR3 has 13 amino acids. Between the trimmed V and J ends, which lost 2 bases and 4 bases, there was a span of 8 bases. Germline V CDR1 and CDR2: SGHTA, FQGNSA. The CDR3 protein is CASSLSQPTEAFF. The CDR3 DNA follows: TGTGCCAGCAGCTTATCACAGCCCACTGAAGCTTTCTTT.

The chain carries TRBV27 and TRBJ2-5; TRBD2 matches 8 bases. This CDR3 comprises 15 residues. Germline lookup yields CDR1 MNHEY and CDR2 SMNVEV (reference sequence). Germline trimming cut 2 bases from V and 0 bases from J; bases unmatched to any gene: 2. The CDR3 coding sequence is TGTGCCAGCAGTTTAACTAGCGGAAACCAAGAGACCCAGTACTTC. As protein: CASSLTSGNQETQYF.

This chain connects TRBV6-5 to TRBJ1-2, with 9 bases lining up with TRBD1. Germline V gene lookup returns CDR1 MNHEY and CDR2 SVGAGI. There are 14 residues in the CDR3. V trimming: 5 bases; J trimming: 8 bases; junction bases outside the gene matches: 9. CDR3 nucleotides: TGTGCCAGCAGTCTACCGGGACAGGGTACCGGCTACACCTTC. Its protein is CASSLPGQGTGYTF.

This clone has more than one count but fewer than ten. V is TRBV5-6 and J is TRBJ1-2; no clear D. This CDR3 region has 15 residues. The V and J ends lost 4 bases and 0 bases respectively, with 13 bases between them. Germline V gene lookup returns CDR1 SGHDT and CDR2 YYEEEE. CDR3: CASSHRGPTNYGYTF. The CDR3 DNA follows: TGTGCCAGCAGCCATCGGGGTCCGACTAACTATGGCTACACCTTC.

This clone was detected only a few times. The junction shows a germline mismatch at one end, possibly a read error. V gene TRBV7-7 combines with J gene TRBJ1-4; 9 positions agree with TRBD1. Germline assignment: CDR1 SSHAT and CDR2 FNYEAQ (reference sequence). The CDR3 contains 15 residues. The CDR3 DNA reads as TGTGCTAGCAGCATAAGACAGGGGGCTAATGAAAAACTGTTTTTT. Translated: CASSIRQGANEKLFF.

The chain joins TRBV7-2 to TRBJ2-7, with 11 bases matching TRBD2. Germline V CDR1 and CDR2: SGHTA, FQGNSA. This CDR3 contains 14 residues. With V trimmed by 6 bases and J by 4 bases, 5 bases remained unmatched. The CDR3 reads CASSFTSGGYEQYF. The CDR3 DNA is TGTGCCAGCAGTTTTACTAGCGGGGGATACGAGCAGTACTTC.

The rearrangement uses TRBV27 and TRBJ2-2; a possible D gene is TRBD1 (5 bases). The V end was cut by 3 bases, the J end by 4 bases, with 12 bases between. The CDR3 has 15 residues. From germline, CDR1 is MNHEY and CDR2 SMNVEV (reference sequence). The CDR3 coding sequence is TGTGCCAGCAGTTTGGAAGCCAGGGTCACCGGGGAGCTGTTTTTT. It translates to CASSLEARVTGELFF.

The chain is built from TRBV7-9 and TRBJ2-3; D remains unclear. From germline, CDR1 is SEHNR and CDR2 FQNEAQ (reference sequence). The CDR3 consists of 13 residues. Trimming shortened V by 1 base and J by 1 base, and 3 bases separated the two germline ends. The CDR3 here is CASSLEGTDTQYF. CDR3 nucleotide sequence: TGTGCCAGCAGCTTAGAGGGCACAGATACGCAGTATTTT.

This rearrangement joins TRBV10-3 to TRBJ1-5; no clear D gene. Trimming removed 4 bases at V and 1 base at J, with 8 bases between. CDR3 length: 14 residues. Germline V lookup: CDR1 ENHRY, CDR2 SYGVKD. The CDR3 DNA sequence: TGTGCCATCAGTGGAGGGTTGAGCAATCAGCCCCAGCATTTT. Its protein is CAISGGLSNQPQHF.

This sequence joins TRBV10-2 and TRBJ1-5, with unresolved D. Per the germline V gene, CDR1 is WSHSY and CDR2 is SAAADI. Between the trimmed V and J ends, which lost 5 bases and 8 bases, there was a span of 16 bases. The CDR3 spans 14 residues. The CDR3 DNA reads as TGCGCCAGCAGTAGAGGTCAGACCTGGGAGCCCCAGCATTTT. Translating it yields CASSRGQTWEPQHF.

The CDR3 region is CASSPGQGPFTEAFF. The DNA of the CDR3 is TGTGCCAGCTCACCTGGTCAGGGCCCTTTCACTGAAGCTTTCTTT. V gene TRBV18 combines with J gene TRBJ1-1; D perhaps matches TRBD1 (5 bases). Germline assignment: CDR1 KGHSH and CDR2 LQKENI. This CDR3 is 15 amino acids long. The V and J ends lost 3 bases and 4 bases respectively, with 15 bases between them.

The rearrangement joins TRBV15 to TRBJ1-2, with 7 bases lining up with TRBD1. Germline V CDR1 and CDR2: LNHNV, YYDKDF (reference sequence). CDR3 size: 18 residues. Trimming removed 1 base from V and 1 base from J; junction bases left unmatched: 12. The CDR3 spells CATSRVALTGNSNYGYTF. DNA of the CDR3: TGTGCCACCAGCAGAGTAGCCCTGACAGGGAATAGTAACTATGGCTACACCTTC.

V usage is TRBV5-6 and J usage is TRBJ2-4; no reliable D call. The germline gives CDR1 SGHDT, CDR2 YYEEEE. The V end was cut by 2 bases, the J end by 0 bases, with 9 bases between. This CDR3 has 15 residues. This chain's CDR3 is CASSFLQLAKNIQYF. The DNA for the CDR3 is TGTGCCAGCAGCTTCTTACAGCTAGCCAAAAACATTCAGTACTTC. The full variable domain, completed using reference TRBV5-6 and TRBJ2-4, is DAGVTQSPTHLIKTRGQQVTLRCSPKSGHDTVSWYQQALGQGPQFIFQYYEEEERQRGNFPDRFSGHQFPNYSSELNVNALLLGDSALYLCASSFLQLAKNIQYFGAGTRLSVL.

This clone was found once. The V and J genes are TRBV5-1 and TRBJ1-4, with D possibly matching TRBD1 (5 bases). The CDR3 is 14 amino acids. The V end lost 1 base, the J end lost 1 base, and 5 bases lay between the germline ends. Looked up from germline, CDR1 is SGHRS and CDR2 is YFSETQ. The CDR3 DNA follows: TGCGCCAGCAGCTTGCAGGGAACTAATGAAAAACTGTTTTTT. It codes for CASSLQGTNEKLFF.

The sample holds one count of this clone. The chain joins TRBV4-2 to TRBJ2-2, with TRBD1 matching over 10 bases. V lost 1 base to trimming and J lost 7 bases; unmatched junction nucleotides: 3. The CDR3 totals 15 residues. Germline CDR1 reads LGHNA; CDR2 reads YNFKEQ. The CDR3 DNA is TGTGCCAGCAGCCAAGGACAGGGGGCCATCGGGGAGCTGTTTTTT. It codes for CASSQGQGAIGELFF.

The V and J genes are TRBV5-1 and TRBJ1-2, with D possibly being TRBD1 (5 bases). The V end was cut by 4 bases, the J end by 3 bases, with 13 bases between. This CDR3 is 14 amino acids long. CDR1 SGHRS and CDR2 YFSETQ come from the germline V gene. Here the CDR3 reads CASSRDGDDYGYTF. CDR3 DNA sequence: TGCGCCAGCAGCCGGGACGGGGACGACTATGGCTACACCTTC.

The V call is TRBV9, the J call TRBJ2-5; TRBD2 agrees at 7 bases. The V gene end was trimmed by 7 bases and the J gene end by 2 bases; junction bases not matched to a gene: 14. The CDR3 has 16 amino acids. Germline lookup yields CDR1 SGDLS and CDR2 YYNGEE. The DNA for the CDR3 is TGTGCCAGCGGGGGGGGATTCGGCGAATCTCAAGAGACCCAGTACTTC. As protein: CASGGGFGESQETQYF.

In this sample, this clone turned up once. This chain uses TRBV18 with TRBJ2-1; no reliable D call. The CDR3 has 14 amino acids. V was pared by 0 bases and J by 8 bases, with 11 bases between. Germline values: CDR1 KGHSH, CDR2 LQKENI. Here the CDR3 DNA reads TGTGCCAGCTCACCACCGGCCAGTTTGGATGAGCAGTTCTTC. It specifies CASSPPASLDEQFF. Together with reference TRBV18 and TRBJ2-1, the CDR3 gives the full variable domain: NAGVMQNPRHLVRRRGQEARLRCSPMKGHSHVYWYRQLPEEGLKFMVYLQKENIIDESGMPKERFSAEFPKEGPSILRIQQVVRGDSAAYFCASSPPASLDEQFFGPGTRLTVL.

This rearrangement joins TRBV7-9 to TRBJ1-1, with TRBD1 matching over 7 bases. In germline, CDR1 is SEHNR, CDR2 FQNEAQ (reference sequence). Losses at the gene ends were 2 bases for V and 4 bases for J; bases not matched to a gene: 4. The CDR3 is 14 amino acids. Here the CDR3 reads CASSLQGETTEAFF. The DNA of the CDR3 is TGTGCCAGCAGCTTACAGGGGGAGACCACTGAAGCTTTCTTT.

This sequence joins TRBV7-2 and TRBJ1-2, with 7 bases matching TRBD1. V lost 0 bases, J lost 7 bases, and 11 bases stayed unmatched. The CDR3 is made up of 16 amino acids. Germline loops: CDR1 SGHTA, CDR2 FQGNSA. The CDR3 DNA sequence: TGTGCCAGCAGCTTAGCGCCAGGGGGTCCTATGGGTGGCTACACCTTC. This translates into CASSLAPGGPMGGYTF.

CDR3 DNA: TGTGCCAGCTCACCACAGAGTGAGGGGGACACTGAAGCTTTCTTT. It is translated as CASSPQSEGDTEAFF. This chain links TRBV18 with TRBJ1-1, with TRBD1 as a possible D gene (6 bases). The V end was cut by 1 base, the J end by 3 bases, with 12 bases between. The CDR3 runs 15 residues. Germline assignment: CDR1 KGHSH and CDR2 LQKENI.